These T cell receptor beta chains were read from a single sample in a study of human T cells and chemical hapten exposure. TCRdb reprocessed the RACE reads with MiXCR, giving one entry per CDR3 protein. The sample includes a few hundred thousand distinct CDR3 sequences, about 5.4% of them seen just once. The sample was whole blood, taken in connection with sensitization to the hapten diphenylcyclopropenone (DPC). Receptors originate from a young woman with alopecia areata. Some clones in this sample may be carry-over from other donors' samples. Both conserved end residues are part of each CDR3. A D gene is named only where the DNA matches it firmly. Only some rows state a clone size, as once, few, many or a class for expanded clones.

v_call: TRBV6-2/TRBV6-3; d_call: .; clone_size: few; j_call: TRBJ2-7; cdr3_nt: TGTGCCAGCAGTCTTCCCGGCCCGTACAGGGGACTACGGGAGCAGTACTTC; cdr3_aa: CASSLPGPYRGLREQYF
v_call: TRBV6-5; d_call: .; clone_size: .; j_call: TRBJ1-4; cdr3_nt: TGTGCCAGCTCCCGCGGAACTAATGAAAAACTGTTTTTT; cdr3_aa: CASSRGTNEKLFF
v_call: TRBV12-3/TRBV12-4; d_call: .; clone_size: many; j_call: TRBJ2-3; cdr3_nt: TGTGCCAGCAGGGGGGCAGATACGCAGTATTTT; cdr3_aa: CASRGADTQYF
v_call: TRBV27; d_call: .; clone_size: .; j_call: TRBJ2-7; cdr3_nt: TGTGCCAGCAGCCTACGAGTTGGTTCGGCCTACGAGCAGTACTTC; cdr3_aa: CASSLRVGSAYEQYF
v_call: TRBV21-1; d_call: .; clone_size: .; j_call: TRBJ1-1; cdr3_nt: TGTGCCAGCAACAACCGAACCAGGACAGCTTTGAACACTGAAGCTTTCTTT; cdr3_aa: CASNNRTRTALNTEAFF
v_call: TRBV29-1; d_call: TRBD1; clone_size: many; j_call: TRBJ1-2; cdr3_nt: TGCAGCGTTGATAGCCGGGACAGGGGACGATATGGCTACACCTTC; cdr3_aa: CSVDSRDRGRYGYTF
v_call: TRBV5-1; d_call: TRBD1; clone_size: many; j_call: TRBJ1-1; cdr3_nt: TGCGCCAGCCAGTTGGACAGGGGCTACACTGAAGCTTTCTTT; cdr3_aa: CASQLDRGYTEAFF
v_call: TRBV11-2; d_call: .; clone_size: many; j_call: TRBJ1-6; cdr3_nt: TGTGCCAGCAGCTTTGCGGACAGCCGAATCTCACCCCTCCACTTT; cdr3_aa: CASSFADSRISPLHF
v_call: TRBV12-3/TRBV12-4; d_call: .; clone_size: few; j_call: TRBJ1-1; cdr3_nt: TGTGCCAGCAGTTTAACTATCACTGAAGCTTTCTTT; cdr3_aa: CASSLTITEAFF
v_call: TRBV6-5; d_call: .; clone_size: .; j_call: TRBJ1-2; cdr3_nt: TGTGCCAGCAGTTACTCAACAGGGTTTAACTATGGCTACACCTTC; cdr3_aa: CASSYSTGFNYGYTF
v_call: TRBV2; d_call: .; clone_size: few; j_call: TRBJ2-2; cdr3_nt: TGTGCCAGCAGTTATATTCCCACCGGGGAGCTGTTTTTT; cdr3_aa: CASSYIPTGELFF
v_call: TRBV2; d_call: .; clone_size: many; j_call: TRBJ2-2; cdr3_nt: TGTGCCAGCAGTGTTCGCGGCACCGGGGAGCTGTTTTTT; cdr3_aa: CASSVRGTGELFF